These T cell receptor beta chains were read from a single sample in a study of cytomegalovirus exposure and HLA in healthy donors. The protocol was immunoSEQ multiplex PCR, while the TCRdb copy is restricted to in-frame clones and leaves out a portion. In the table there are about 180,000 clones, over 75% of which are singletons. The sample comprised PBMCs. The receptors stem from a woman in her forties or fifties in good health and CMV-seronegative. Both conserved end residues are part of each CDR3. D genes are given only for firm matches. Rows may omit the clone size; those that give it use once, few, many or a size class.

D	length	V	J	size	DNA	CDR3
TRBD2	15	TRBV7-9	TRBJ2-3	-	TGTGCCAGCAGCTTAGCCAGCGGGGTCCGGGATACGCAGTATTTT	CASSLASGVRDTQYF
-	16	TRBV5-1	TRBJ2-7	-	TGCGCCAGCAGCTTTTTCGGTTGGGGGGGCGCCTACGAGCAGTACTTC	CASSFFGWGGAYEQYF
TRBD2	20	TRBV27	TRBJ2-2	-	TGTGCCAGCAGTAGATTTCTCGAAGGGACTAGCGTCCATGGCACCGGGGAGCTGTTTTTT	CASSRFLEGTSVHGTGELFF
TRBD1	17	TRBV18	TRBJ1-1	-	TGTGCCAGCTCACCGTCAGGACAGGGGGCAATGAACACTGAAGCTTTCTTT	CASSPSGQGAMNTEAFF
-	12	TRBV2	TRBJ2-1	-	TGTGCCAGCAGTGAAATGGCGGCGGGGCAGTTCTTC	CASSEMAAGQFF
-	15	TRBV18	TRBJ2-1	-	TGTGCCAGCTCACCACCGGTGGGAGTATACAATGAGCAGTTCTTC	CASSPPVGVYNEQFF
TRBD1	17	TRBV5-6	TRBJ1-2	-	TGTGCCAGCAGCCCCGGACAGGGGGCGCGGGTGGACTATGGCTACACCTTC	CASSPGQGARVDYGYTF
-	13	TRBV27	TRBJ2-7	once	TGTGCCAGCAGCCGACGGGGGATTGGTGAGCAGTACTTC	CASSRRGIGEQYF
TRBD1	14	TRBV5-1	TRBJ1-2	-	TGCGCCAGCACCCGGGACAGGGGGCTCGGTGGCTACACCTTC	CASTRDRGLGGYTF
TRBD1	14	TRBV6-5	TRBJ1-1	-	TGTGCCAGCAGTCACAGGGGCCAGGGCACTGAAGCTTTCTTT	CASSHRGQGTEAFF
TRBD2	16	TRBV14	TRBJ2-4	-	TGTGCCAGCAGCCAAGTTGGCGGGGGGCGCGTGAACATTCAGTACTTC	CASSQVGGGRVNIQYF
-	16	TRBV7-9	TRBJ1-6	-	TGTGCCAGCAGCTTAAGGTCCGCGGCCGCGAATTCACCCCTCCACTTT	CASSLRSAAANSPLHF
-	17	TRBV9	TRBJ2-2	once	TGTGCCAGCAGCGTAGGAGTTCTCGCGGTAAACACCGGGGAGCTGTTTTTT	CASSVGVLAVNTGELFF
TRBD1	15	TRBV9	TRBJ2-7	-	TGTGCCAGCAGCGTAGCCCCTCAGGGGGACTACGAGCAGTACTTC	CASSVAPQGDYEQYF
TRBD2	16	TRBV7-9	TRBJ2-7	-	TGTGCCAGCAGCTATAATAGCGGGAGGGGAACCTACGAGCAGTACTTC	CASSYNSGRGTYEQYF
TRBD2	16	TRBV28	TRBJ2-1	-	TGTGCCAGCAGTTTGTCGTCTAGCGGGGGGGACGATGAGCAGTTCTTC	CASSLSSSGGDDEQFF
-	11	TRBV6-1	TRBJ1-2	-	TGTGCCAGCAGGAGGGCCTATGGCTACACCTTC	CASRRAYGYTF
-	13	TRBV6-6	TRBJ1-1	-	TGTGCCAGCAGACAGGGTTTGAACACTGAAGCTTTCTTT	CASRQGLNTEAFF
TRBD1	14	TRBV28	TRBJ1-2	-	TGTGCCATCTACCCGGGACAGGGGACGGGAGGCTACACCTTC	CAIYPGQGTGGYTF